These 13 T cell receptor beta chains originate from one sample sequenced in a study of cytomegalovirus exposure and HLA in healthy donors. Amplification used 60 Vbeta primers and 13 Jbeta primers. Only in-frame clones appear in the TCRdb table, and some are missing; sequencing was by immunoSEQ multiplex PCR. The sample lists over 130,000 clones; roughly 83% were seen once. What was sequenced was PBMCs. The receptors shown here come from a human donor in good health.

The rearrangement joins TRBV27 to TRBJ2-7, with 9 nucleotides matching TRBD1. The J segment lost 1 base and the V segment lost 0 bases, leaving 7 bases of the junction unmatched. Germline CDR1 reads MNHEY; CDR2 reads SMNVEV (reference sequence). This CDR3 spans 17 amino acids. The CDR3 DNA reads TGTGCCAGCAGTTTATCCTGGGACAGGGTTTCTTCCTACGAGCAGTACTTC. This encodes CASSLSWDRVSSYEQYF.

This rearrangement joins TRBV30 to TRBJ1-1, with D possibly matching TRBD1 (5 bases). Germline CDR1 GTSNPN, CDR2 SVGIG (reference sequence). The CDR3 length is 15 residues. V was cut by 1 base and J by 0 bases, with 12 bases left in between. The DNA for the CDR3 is TGTGCCTGGAGTGGCCCAGGGCTAATGAACACTGAAGCTTTCTTT. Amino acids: CAWSGPGLMNTEAFF.

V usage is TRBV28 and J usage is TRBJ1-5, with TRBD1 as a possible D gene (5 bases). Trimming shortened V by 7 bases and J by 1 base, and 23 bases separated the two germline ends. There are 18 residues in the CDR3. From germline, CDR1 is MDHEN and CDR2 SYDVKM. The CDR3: CASTTRRVRLSSNQPQHF. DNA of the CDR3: TGTGCCAGCACCACCCGCAGGGTAAGGTTGTCGAGCAATCAGCCCCAGCATTTT.

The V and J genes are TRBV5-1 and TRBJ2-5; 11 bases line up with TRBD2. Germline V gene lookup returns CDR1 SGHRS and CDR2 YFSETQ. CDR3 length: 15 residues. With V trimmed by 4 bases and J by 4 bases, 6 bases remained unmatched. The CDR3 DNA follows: TGCGCCAGCAGCGCCCGGACTAGCGGGCGAGAGACCCAGTACTTC. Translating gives CASSARTSGRETQYF.

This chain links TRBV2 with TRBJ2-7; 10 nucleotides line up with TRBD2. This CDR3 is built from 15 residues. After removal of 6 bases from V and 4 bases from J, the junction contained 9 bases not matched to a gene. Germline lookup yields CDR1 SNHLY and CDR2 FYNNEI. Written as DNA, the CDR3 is TGTGCCAGCAGGGCCGGGACTAGCGCTCCTTACGAGCAGTACTTC. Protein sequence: CASRAGTSAPYEQYF.

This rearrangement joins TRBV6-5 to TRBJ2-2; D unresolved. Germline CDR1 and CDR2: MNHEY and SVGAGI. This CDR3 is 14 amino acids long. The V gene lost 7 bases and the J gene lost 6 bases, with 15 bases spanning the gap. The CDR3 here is CASTSGPSPGELFF. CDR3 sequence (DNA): TGTGCCAGCACCTCTGGCCCTTCCCCCGGGGAGCTGTTTTTT.

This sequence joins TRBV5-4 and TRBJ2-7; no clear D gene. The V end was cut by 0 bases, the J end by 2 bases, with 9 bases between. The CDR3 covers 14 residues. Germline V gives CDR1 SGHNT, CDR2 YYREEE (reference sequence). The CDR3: CASSLAGGAYEQYF. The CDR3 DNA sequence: TGTGCCAGCAGCTTGGCCGGTGGAGCCTACGAGCAGTACTTC.

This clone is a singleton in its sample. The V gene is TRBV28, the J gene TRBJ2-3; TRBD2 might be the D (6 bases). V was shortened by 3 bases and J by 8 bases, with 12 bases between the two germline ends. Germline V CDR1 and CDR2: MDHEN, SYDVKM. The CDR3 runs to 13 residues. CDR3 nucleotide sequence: TGTGCCAGCAGTTTCCGCGGGGTAGCTACGCAGTATTTT. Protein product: CASSFRGVATQYF.

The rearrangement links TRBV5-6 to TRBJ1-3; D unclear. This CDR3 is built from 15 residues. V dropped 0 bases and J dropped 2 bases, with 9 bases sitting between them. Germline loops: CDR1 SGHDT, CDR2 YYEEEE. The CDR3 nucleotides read TGTGCCAGCAGCTTGGCCAACGGGGCTGGAAACACCATATATTTT. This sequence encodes CASSLANGAGNTIYF.

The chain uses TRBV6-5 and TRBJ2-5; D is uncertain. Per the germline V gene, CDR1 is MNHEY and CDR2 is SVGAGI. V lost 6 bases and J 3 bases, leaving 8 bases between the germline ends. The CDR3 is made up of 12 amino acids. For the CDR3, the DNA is TGTGCCAGCAGGGTATCGGAAGAGACCCAGTACTTC. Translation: CASRVSEETQYF.

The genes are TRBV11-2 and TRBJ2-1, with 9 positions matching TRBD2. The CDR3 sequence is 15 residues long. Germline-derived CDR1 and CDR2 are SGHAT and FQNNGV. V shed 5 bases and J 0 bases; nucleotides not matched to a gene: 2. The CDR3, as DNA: TGTGCCAGCAGCCTAGCGGGAAGCTCCTACAATGAGCAGTTCTTC. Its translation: CASSLAGSSYNEQFF.

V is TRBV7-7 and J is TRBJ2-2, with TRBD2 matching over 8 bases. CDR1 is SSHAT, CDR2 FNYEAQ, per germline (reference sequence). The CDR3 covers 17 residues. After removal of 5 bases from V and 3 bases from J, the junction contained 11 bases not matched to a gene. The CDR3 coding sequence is TGTGCCAGCAGCCCGGTTGGGAGCGGGGGTGACACCGGGGAGCTGTTTTTT. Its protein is CASSPVGSGGDTGELFF. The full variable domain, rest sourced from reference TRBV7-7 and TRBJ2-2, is GAGVSQSPRYKVTKRGQDVTLRCDPISSHATLYWYQQALGQGPEFLTYFNYEAQPDKSGLPSDRFSAERPEGSISTLTIQRTEQRDSAMYRCASSPVGSGGDTGELFFGEGSRLTVL.

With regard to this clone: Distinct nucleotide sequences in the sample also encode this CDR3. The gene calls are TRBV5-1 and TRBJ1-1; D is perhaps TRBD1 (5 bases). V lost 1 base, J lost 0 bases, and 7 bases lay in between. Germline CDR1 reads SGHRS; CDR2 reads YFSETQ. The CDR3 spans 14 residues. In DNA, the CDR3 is TGCGCCAGCAGCTTGACAGGCATGAACACTGAAGCTTTCTTT. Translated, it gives CASSLTGMNTEAFF.